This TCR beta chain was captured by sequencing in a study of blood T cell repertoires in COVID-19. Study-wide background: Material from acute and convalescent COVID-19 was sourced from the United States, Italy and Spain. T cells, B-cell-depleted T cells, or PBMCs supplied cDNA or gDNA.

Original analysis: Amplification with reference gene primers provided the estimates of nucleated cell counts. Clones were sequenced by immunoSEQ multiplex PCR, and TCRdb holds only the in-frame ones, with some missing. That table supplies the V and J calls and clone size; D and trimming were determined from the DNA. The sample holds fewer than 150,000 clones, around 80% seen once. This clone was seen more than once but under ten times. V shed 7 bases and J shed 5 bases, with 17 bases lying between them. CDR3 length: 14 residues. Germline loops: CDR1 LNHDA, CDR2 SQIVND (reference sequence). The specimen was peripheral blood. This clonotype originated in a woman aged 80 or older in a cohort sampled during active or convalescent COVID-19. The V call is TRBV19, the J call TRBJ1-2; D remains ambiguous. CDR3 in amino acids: CASTSIDGVYGYTF. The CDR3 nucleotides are TGTGCCAGTACAAGTATAGACGGAGTATATGGCTACACCTTC.